These 11 T cell receptor beta chains were sequenced from one sample in a study of CD8+CD57+ T cells in acquired aplastic anemia. Profiling of TCR beta VDJ combinations and CDR3 sequences used genomic DNA as template. TCRdb analysed the reads with MiXCR anew, one entry per CDR3 protein. The sample has about 190,000 distinct CDR3 sequences, less than 70% seen once. The source material was sorted CD4+, CD8+, or CD8+CD57+ T cells (not recorded which) from PBMCs. The receptors shown here come from a human donor in good health, serving as a control.

The chain combines TRBV7-9 with TRBJ2-5; no firm D call. CDR3 size: 15 residues. The germline gives CDR1 SEHNR, CDR2 FQNEAQ (reference sequence). V was pared by 1 base and J by 2 bases, with 11 bases between. The CDR3 is CASSLVPYPQETQYF. The CDR3 DNA sequence: TGTGCCAGCAGCTTAGTCCCGTACCCTCAAGAGACCCAGTACTTC. The entire variable domain, with the rest obtained from reference TRBV7-9 and TRBJ2-5, is as follows: DTGVSQNPRHKITKRGQNVTFRCDPISEHNRLYWYRQTLGQGPEFLTYFQNEAQLEKSRLLSDRFSAERPKGSFSTLEIQRTEQGDSAMYLCASSLVPYPQETQYFGPGTRLLVL.

The V gene is TRBV7-2, the J gene TRBJ2-1; 9 nucleotides agree with TRBD2. V lost 5 bases to trimming and J lost 15 bases; unmatched junction nucleotides: 11. The CDR3 consists of 13 residues. Per the germline V gene, CDR1 is SGHTA and CDR2 is FQGNSA. CDR3 sequence reads: CASSPLFAGGPFF. As DNA, the CDR3 is TGTGCCAGCAGCCCCTTATTTGCGGGGGGGCCGTTCTTC. Variable domain in full (rest from reference TRBV7-2 and TRBJ2-1): GAGVSQSPSNKVTEKGKDVELRCDPISGHTALYWYRQSLGQGLEFLIYFQGNSAPDKSGLPSDRFSAERTGGSVSTLTIQRTQQEDSAVYLCASSPLFAGGPFFGPGTRLTVL.

Notes on this clonotype: At one end the junction does not follow the germline gene, possibly because of a read error. The rearrangement joins TRBV9 to TRBJ1-2; 7 bases are a match to TRBD1. Looked up from germline, CDR1 is SGDLS and CDR2 is YYNGEE. The CDR3 contains 15 residues. The CDR3 is CSSSLDRGTAYGYAF. CDR3 nucleotides: TGTTCCAGCAGCTTGGATCGTGGGACAGCCTATGGCTACGCCTTC.

The rearrangement uses TRBV20-1 and TRBJ2-3; 7 nucleotides align to TRBD2. The CDR3 length is 15 residues. Germline-derived CDR1 and CDR2 are DFQATT and SNEGSKA (reference sequence). The V segment lost 2 bases and the J segment 2 bases; nucleotides outside the gene matches: 7. The CDR3 protein is CSARFQRDYTDTQYF. The CDR3 DNA sequence: TGCAGTGCTAGATTTCAGCGGGACTACACAGATACGCAGTATTTT.

This clonotype came up many times. The chain couples TRBV2 to TRBJ1-5; 8 bases map to TRBD1. Germline trimming cut 4 bases from V and 2 bases from J; bases unmatched to any gene: 4. CDR3 length: 15 residues. The germline V gene has CDR1 SNHLY and CDR2 FYNNEI. CDR3 residues: CASSVQGARNQPQHF. DNA for the CDR3: TGTGCCAGCAGTGTCCAGGGGGCGCGCAATCAGCCCCAGCATTTT.

A remark on this clonotype: One base away lies a much larger clone, so this may be a sequencing read error. Given the absence of the conserved phenylalanine or tryptophan at the CDR3 end, a read error is likely. The chain has TRBV4-2 and TRBJ1-5; D possibly corresponds to TRBD1 (5 bases). V was cut by 1 base and J by 1 base, with 11 bases left in between. The CDR3 is made up of 16 amino acids. Germline V CDR1 and CDR2: LGHNA, YNFKEQ. CDR3 loop: CASSQVDGDSNQPQHS. The CDR3 bases are TGTGCCAGCAGCCAAGTCGATGGGGACAGCAATCAGCCCCAGCATTCT.

There are many counts of this clonotype. The gene calls are TRBV15 and TRBJ1-4, with 9 bases aligning to TRBD1. The CDR3 has 15 amino acids. The germline V gene has CDR1 LNHNV and CDR2 YYDKDF (reference sequence). V was clipped by 2 bases and J by 3 bases; unmatched bases: 1. CDR3 residues: CATSRWTGANEKLFF. In DNA, the CDR3 is TGTGCCACCAGCAGATGGACAGGGGCTAATGAAAAACTGTTTTTT.

This clonotype came up many times. The chain combines TRBV5-5 with TRBJ1-2; D is ambiguous. The germline V and J ends were trimmed by 2 bases and 2 bases, with 10 bases remaining between them. The length of the CDR3 is 14 residues. The germline V gene has CDR1 SGHKS and CDR2 YYEKEE (reference sequence). CDR3 protein: CASSLGLLNYGYTF. The CDR3 nucleotides are TGTGCCAGCAGCTTAGGACTTCTGAACTATGGCTACACCTTC.

This clonotype was counted many times. The V call is TRBV11-2, the J call TRBJ2-1; TRBD2 aligns across 8 bases. V was clipped by 0 bases and J by 15 bases; unmatched bases: 10. CDR1 and CDR2 from the germline V gene are SGHAT and FQNNGV. The CDR3 spans 14 residues. The chain's CDR3 is CASSLDFAQRGWFF. CDR3 nucleotides: TGTGCCAGCAGCTTAGATTTTGCCCAGCGGGGGTGGTTCTTC.

This clonotype was observed a single time. With a much larger clone just one base away, this may be a read error. The chain is built from TRBV7-2 and TRBJ2-1; TRBD1 matches at 12 bases. The CDR3 loop spans 16 amino acids. Germline V gene sequence: CDR1 SGHTA, CDR2 FQGNSA. The CDR3 loop is CASSLVPRDRGLEQSF. CDR3 nucleotides: TGTGCCAGCAGCTTAGTACCCCGGGACAGGGGGCTTGAGCAGTCCTTC.

The rearrangement joins TRBV2 to TRBJ2-7; D might be TRBD2 (7 bases). CDR1 SNHLY and CDR2 FYNNEI come from the germline V gene. The CDR3 loop spans 17 amino acids. Trimming removed 2 bases from V and 4 bases from J, with 21 bases in between. The CDR3 sequence is CASSELGAFAGAYEQYF. Here the CDR3 DNA reads TGTGCCAGCAGTGAATTGGGGGCCTTTGCGGGAGCTTACGAGCAGTACTTC.